The clone carrying this TCR beta chain was detected only once. At one end the junction does not follow the germline gene, possibly because of a read error. This sample was included in a study of blood T cells in healthy people across ages. Primers used in a second PCR of about 6 to 11 cycles were a sample-barcoded 5' primer and a J-beta primer mix. TCRdb itself ran the 5' RACE reads through MiXCR, one entry per CDR3 protein. The sample yields some 1.5 million distinct CDR3 sequences, approximately 43% seen once. The CDR3 is 12 amino acids. Germline V gene lookup returns CDR1 DFQATT and CDR2 SNEGSKA (reference sequence).

The V call is TRBV20-1, the J call TRBJ1-5; a possible D gene is TRBD1 (6 bases). The sample taken for sequencing was blood. The clonotype comes from a woman under 30 in good health. The CDR3 loop reads CSAQRGNQPRHF. CDR3 DNA: TGCAGTGCCCAAAGGGGGAATCAGCCCCGGCATTTT.